One sample yielded the 15 T cell receptor beta chains listed below, sequenced in a study of shared clonotypes between healthy human individuals. Naivety among CD8 cells was defined by CD45RO negativity and positive CCR7 selection, thereby excluding terminally differentiated effector memory CD45RA+ cells. Data came from immunoSEQ multiplex PCR; TCRdb stores just in-frame clones and leaves some out. The sample carries roughly 2.1 million clones, approximately 94% recorded once. The source material was naive CD8+ T cells from PBMCs. The source of these receptors is a man aged 18 to 30 in good health. Some clones in this sample may be carry-over from other donors' samples.

Notes on this clone: Other DNA variants within this sample encode the same CDR3. This sequence joins TRBV9 and TRBJ2-2; D gene ambiguous. Germline V lookup: CDR1 SGDLS, CDR2 YYNGEE. V shed 0 bases and J shed 3 bases, with 6 bases lying between them. The CDR3 covers 14 residues. The DNA for the CDR3 is TGTGCCAGCAGCGTAGCTGGAGACACCGGGGAGCTGTTTTTT. Its translation is CASSVAGDTGELFF.

The rearrangement uses TRBV28 and TRBJ1-1; 10 bases are shared with TRBD1. This CDR3 comprises 16 residues. V gave up 6 bases and J gave up 0 bases; unmatched junction bases: 7. The germline V gene has CDR1 MDHEN and CDR2 SYDVKM. DNA for the CDR3: TGTGCCAGCAGCCGAGACAGGGGGCGTCTGAACACTGAAGCTTTCTTT. Translating it yields CASSRDRGRLNTEAFF.

The chain joins TRBV27 to TRBJ2-1; TRBD1 is a possible D gene (6 bases). Per the germline V gene, CDR1 is MNHEY and CDR2 is SMNVEV (reference sequence). The CDR3 spans 15 residues. V lost 8 bases, J lost 4 bases, and 18 bases lay in between. CDR3 bases: TGTGCCAGCGGGGGAGTGGGGGCGGAGTACAATGAGCAGTTCTTC. It yields the protein CASGGVGAEYNEQFF.

The sample holds a few counts of this clone. The rearrangement links TRBV5-6 to TRBJ2-7; D possibly corresponds to TRBD1 (5 bases). Deletions cut 1 base from V and 6 bases from J, with 8 bases between. The CDR3 is 12 amino acids. Germline V lookup: CDR1 SGHDT, CDR2 YYEEEE. Written as DNA, the CDR3 is TGTGCCAGCAGCTTGCTAGGGGCCGAGCAGTACTTC. Amino acids: CASSLLGAEQYF.

Remarks on this clone: Different DNA sequences within this sample yield the same CDR3. The chain links TRBV6-5 to TRBJ2-3; unclear D gene. CDR1 is MNHEY, CDR2 SVGAGI, per germline. The V gene lost 4 bases and the J gene lost 8 bases, with 7 bases spanning the gap. This CDR3 contains 11 residues. CDR3 sequence (DNA): TGTGCCAGCAGTTCCGGCAGTACGCAGTATTTT. Translated, it gives CASSSGSTQYF.

The chain has TRBV10-2 and TRBJ2-7; TRBD2 agrees at 8 bases. With 7 bases clipped from V and 2 bases from J, the junction kept 4 bases outside the gene matches. This CDR3 is 13 amino acids long. The germline V gene encodes CDR1 WSHSY and CDR2 SAAADI. This CDR3 reads CASNLAGTYEQYF. CDR3 in DNA: TGCGCCAGCAACTTAGCGGGGACCTACGAGCAGTACTTC.

The chain combines TRBV9 with TRBJ1-1; no reliable D call. CDR3 length equals 12 residues. V was clipped by 4 bases and J by 3 bases, with 7 bases between them. Germline V gene sequence: CDR1 SGDLS, CDR2 YYNGEE. The CDR3, as DNA: TGTGCCAGCAGCCCCTCAGACACTGAAGCTTTCTTT. Its translation: CASSPSDTEAFF.

With regard to this clone: The same CDR3 is also encoded by other DNA sequences in this sample. This chain uses TRBV6-6 with TRBJ1-2, with D uncertain. CDR1 MNHNY and CDR2 SVGAGI come from the germline V gene (reference sequence). This CDR3 has 13 amino acids. V was pared by 4 bases and J by 2 bases, with 8 bases between. This CDR3 is CASSLRANYGYTF. CDR3 DNA: TGTGCCAGCAGTTTGAGGGCGAACTATGGCTACACCTTC.

The chain recombines TRBV10-3 with TRBJ2-7; 8 nucleotides align to TRBD2. Unmatched junction bases numbered 14, after V lost 4 bases and J lost 0 bases. The CDR3 totals 18 residues. Per germline, CDR1 ENHRY and CDR2 SYGVKD. In DNA form, the CDR3 reads TGTGCCATCAGTGGGTATCAGGAGGCGGGAGGCCTCTCCTACGAGCAGTACTTC. It specifies CAISGYQEAGGLSYEQYF.

The chain combines TRBV5-1 with TRBJ1-1, with 7 bases identical to TRBD1. This CDR3 has 16 amino acids. J was trimmed by 0 bases and V by 4 bases; bases with no gene match: 9. CDR1 and CDR2 from the germline V gene are SGHRS and YFSETQ. The CDR3 DNA reads TGCGCCAGCAGCCCGGAGATAGGGACAGTGAACACTGAAGCTTTCTTT. Translated, it gives CASSPEIGTVNTEAFF.

The chain employs TRBV29-1 and TRBJ1-2; D might be TRBD1 (5 bases). The ends were cut back, 3 bases at V and 5 bases at J, with 13 bases in the middle. The CDR3 consists of 13 residues. Germline V CDR1 and CDR2: SQVTM, ANQGSEA. The CDR3 DNA sequence: TGCAGCGTTGATAGGGACGGTGAATATGGCTACACCTTC. This codes for CSVDRDGEYGYTF.

CDR3 loop: CASSQDQGQGETQYF. CDR3 nucleotide sequence: TGCGCCAGCAGCCAAGATCAGGGGCAGGGGGAGACCCAGTACTTC. This chain links TRBV4-3 with TRBJ2-5, with a tentative D call TRBD1 (6 bases). CDR3 length equals 15 residues. Per the germline V gene, CDR1 is LGHNA and CDR2 is YSLEER. Between the trimmed V and J ends, which lost 0 bases and 5 bases, there was a span of 13 bases.

A few counts support this clone. The rearrangement uses TRBV4-2 and TRBJ2-2; perhaps TRBD2 as D (6 bases). This CDR3 spans 14 amino acids. In germline, CDR1 is LGHNA, CDR2 YNFKEQ. V lost 3 bases and J 4 bases, leaving 9 bases between the germline ends. The DNA for the CDR3 is TGTGCCAGCAGCCAGGCGGGGCGCACCGGGGAGCTGTTTTTT. Its translation: CASSQAGRTGELFF.

On this clone itself: Other nucleotide sequences in the sample specify the same CDR3. The chain uses TRBV29-1 and TRBJ2-7, with 7 bases lining up with TRBD1. Germline V CDR1 and CDR2: SQVTM, ANQGSEA. Trimming at V came to 6 bases and at J to 3 bases, leaving 5 bases not matched to a gene. CDR3 length: 12 residues. The CDR3 DNA sequence: TGCAGCGTGAAGACAGGGATCTACGAGCAGTACTTC. This encodes CSVKTGIYEQYF.

This clone showed up just once. V usage is TRBV27 and J usage is TRBJ2-7; 7 bases align to TRBD1. The CDR3 is 13 residues long. CDR1 is MNHEY, CDR2 SMNVEV, per germline (reference sequence). J gave up 4 bases and V 3 bases, and 3 bases lay outside the gene matches. The chain's CDR3 is CASSFRTGYEQYF. The CDR3 bases are TGTGCCAGCAGTTTTCGGACAGGATACGAGCAGTACTTC.